The 21 T cell receptor beta chains listed next were all sequenced from one sample in a study of spatial heterogeneity in lung cancer. Study-level points and caveats: Counts of expanded intratumoral alpha and beta TCRs tracked tumor mutation counts.

TCRdb ran MiXCR on the 5' RACE reads and lists one entry per CDR3 protein. This table holds roughly 20,000 distinct CDR3 sequences, over 4% found once. Time point noted: sample taken at primary tumor resection. Antigen specificity for these receptors is unknown. This specimen was lung tumor tissue, taken at surgery. These receptors originate from a male donor with early-stage non-small cell lung cancer.

This clonotype was found many times. The chain couples TRBV14 to TRBJ1-6; D may be TRBD1 (5 bases). The CDR3 runs 13 residues. Germline CDR1 is SGHDN and CDR2 is FVKESK. V was shortened by 1 base and J by 9 bases, with 7 bases between the two germline ends. The CDR3 DNA follows: TGTGCCAGCAGCCAAGTTGGGGGTTCACCCCTCCACTTT. Protein product: CASSQVGGSPLHF.

This clonotype was counted a few times. The DNA of the CDR3 is TGTGCCAGCAGTCGGTACAGGGACTCACCCCTCCACTTT. Its protein is CASSRYRDSPLHF. The chain is built from TRBV27 and TRBJ1-6; tentatively, D is TRBD1 (6 bases). CDR3 length equals 13 residues. Germline assignment: CDR1 MNHEY and CDR2 SMNVEV (reference sequence). Trimming removed 5 bases at V and 10 bases at J, with 12 bases between.

This chain connects TRBV3-1 to TRBJ1-2; 8 bases map to TRBD1. J gave up 4 bases and V 6 bases, and 7 bases lay outside the gene matches. The germline V gene has CDR1 LGHDT and CDR2 YNNKEL (reference sequence). This CDR3 has 14 residues. CDR3 bases: TGTGCCAGCAGAGACAGGGGTGATCTCTATGGCTACACCTTC. Translation: CASRDRGDLYGYTF. Full variable domain (outside the CDR3, taken from reference TRBV3-1 and TRBJ1-2): DTAVSQTPKYLVTQMGNDKSIKCEQNLGHDTMYWYKQDSKKFLKIMFSYNNKELIINETVPNRFSPKSPDKAHLNLHINSLELGDSAVYFCASRDRGDLYGYTFGSGTRLTVV.

This clonotype was recorded at least ten times. The J gene is TRBJ2-1, the V gene TRBV20-1; 12 bases are a match to TRBD2. There are 14 residues in the CDR3. CDR1 and CDR2 from the germline V gene are DFQATT and SNEGSKA (reference sequence). V trimming: 8 bases; J trimming: 4 bases; junction bases outside the gene matches: 6. CDR3 region: CSHTGTSGYNEQFF. CDR3 bases: TGCAGTCACACCGGGACTAGCGGGTACAATGAGCAGTTCTTC.

This clonotype was recorded many times. The chain uses TRBV10-3 and TRBJ1-5; D gene ambiguous. The V gene's germline CDR1 is ENHRY and CDR2 SYGVKD. V shed 0 bases and J shed 6 bases, with 6 bases lying between them. The CDR3 has 13 amino acids. The CDR3 reads CAISESEVQPQHF. In nucleotides, the CDR3 is TGTGCCATCAGTGAGTCTGAGGTTCAGCCCCAGCATTTT.

This clonotype has more than one count but fewer than ten. The CDR3: CASSTGLLSLSEQFF. DNA for the CDR3: TGCGCCAGCAGCACGGGACTCCTTAGCTTGAGTGAGCAGTTCTTC. The chain recombines TRBV5-1 with TRBJ2-1, with D tentatively TRBD2 (6 bases). V shed 4 bases and J shed 9 bases, with 20 bases lying between them. The germline gives CDR1 SGHRS, CDR2 YFSETQ. The CDR3 totals 15 residues.

There are many counts of this clonotype. This rearrangement joins TRBV12-3 or TRBV12-4 to TRBJ1-1, with D hard to call. The length of the CDR3 is 11 residues. The V and J ends lost 7 bases and 13 bases respectively, with 16 bases between them. The DNA of the CDR3 is TGTGCCAGCACTATGTCCCGCTGTGGTTTCTTT. This codes for CASTMSRCGFF.

This sequence joins TRBV19 and TRBJ1-5; D is unresolved. CDR1 is LNHDA and CDR2 is SQIVND in the germline V gene (reference sequence). The V gene lost 7 bases and the J gene lost 7 bases, with 14 bases spanning the gap. The CDR3 totals 13 residues. CDR3: CASTSSEGQPQHF. CDR3 nucleotide sequence: TGTGCCAGTACTTCATCTGAAGGACAGCCCCAGCATTTT.

Many counts were recorded for this clonotype. The chain is built from TRBV28 and TRBJ1-6, with TRBD1 as a possible D gene (5 bases). Between the trimmed V and J ends, which lost 1 base and 7 bases, there was a span of 23 bases. The CDR3 consists of 19 residues. Germline V gene sequence: CDR1 MDHEN, CDR2 SYDVKM. CDR3 loop: CASSLSLIRGQPGNSPLHF. DNA for the CDR3: TGTGCCAGCAGTTTATCCCTTATTCGGGGCCAGCCAGGCAATTCACCCCTCCACTTT.

This clonotype is categorized as medium-sized. This chain joins TRBV5-1 and TRBJ2-1; tentatively, D is TRBD2 (5 bases). V lost 2 bases, J lost 7 bases, and 13 bases lay in between. This CDR3 has 14 amino acids. Germline V gene sequence: CDR1 SGHRS, CDR2 YFSETQ. The DNA for the CDR3 is TGCGCCAGCAGCTTCCGGGATTCCCGGAATGAGCAGTTCTTC. It is translated as CASSFRDSRNEQFF.

This clonotype was counted at least ten times. The V and J genes are TRBV28 and TRBJ1-6, with 7 bases lining up with TRBD1. CDR3 length: 15 residues. CDR1 is MDHEN and CDR2 is SYDVKM in the germline V gene. Germline trimming cut 5 bases from V and 15 bases from J; bases unmatched to any gene: 16. CDR3 protein: CASSPPGTVLSLLHF. CDR3 nucleotide sequence: TGTGCCAGCAGTCCCCCCGGGACAGTCCTAAGTCTCCTCCACTTT.

This clonotype was seen repeatedly, ten times or more. This chain links TRBV20-1 with TRBJ1-6; TRBD1 aligns across 10 bases. V lost 5 bases and J lost 8; bases outside the gene matches: 6. This CDR3 region has 14 residues. Germline V gene lookup returns CDR1 DFQATT and CDR2 SNEGSKA (reference sequence). The CDR3 loop is CSARETGGYSPLHF. The CDR3 coding sequence is TGCAGTGCTCGGGAGACAGGGGGCTATTCACCCCTCCACTTT.

This clonotype was seen ten or more times. The rearrangement uses TRBV9 and TRBJ2-5; 8 bases fit TRBD2. Germline trimming cut 4 bases from V and 5 bases from J; bases unmatched to any gene: 10. Germline loops: CDR1 SGDLS, CDR2 YYNGEE. CDR3 length: 15 residues. The CDR3 spells CASSFGLADAETQYF. DNA for the CDR3: TGTGCCAGCAGCTTCGGACTAGCCGACGCGGAGACCCAGTACTTC.

The sample holds many counts of this clonotype. The gene calls are TRBV19 and TRBJ1-3; the D is unclear. Trimming left V 7 bases short and J 1 base short, with 11 bases between. There are 14 residues in the CDR3. Germline V lookup: CDR1 LNHDA, CDR2 SQIVND (reference sequence). CDR3 nucleotides: TGTGCCAGTATCAGTTGGGCGTCTGGAAACACCATATATTTT. Amino acids: CASISWASGNTIYF. The variable domain in full, completed from reference TRBV19 and TRBJ1-3, reads DGGITQSPKYLFRKEGQNVTLSCEQNLNHDAMYWYRQDPGQGLRLIYYSQIVNDFQKGDIAEGYSVSREKKESFPLTVTSAQKNPTAFYLCASISWASGNTIYFGEGSWLTVV.

This clonotype was picked up many times. This rearrangement joins TRBV11-2 to TRBJ2-5; the match to TRBD2 covers 7 bases. Trimming at V came to 1 base and at J to 5 bases, leaving 13 bases not matched to a gene. In germline, CDR1 is SGHAT, CDR2 FQNNGV. The CDR3 sequence is 17 residues long. CDR3: CASSLVPGGANAETQYF. The CDR3 DNA reads as TGTGCCAGCAGCTTAGTTCCGGGGGGTGCCAATGCTGAGACCCAGTACTTC.

This clonotype was seen ten or more times. The chain couples TRBV12-3 or TRBV12-4 to TRBJ2-6; the match to TRBD1 covers 9 bases. V was clipped by 9 bases and J by 4 bases; unmatched bases: 7. CDR3 length: 15 amino acids. This CDR3 is CASSGQGAGANVLTF. The CDR3 DNA follows: TGTGCCAGTTCGGGACAGGGTGCCGGGGCCAACGTCCTGACTTTC.

This clonotype was counted at least ten times. The chain couples TRBV21-1 to TRBJ1-1; the D segment call TRBD1 is taken from the table without a DNA check. TRBV21-1 is a recognized pseudogene. CDR3 length: 17 residues. Here the CDR3 reads CASSTRSGIHPDTEAFF. The CDR3 bases are TGTGCCAGCAGCACTCGATCAGGGATCCACCCGGACACTGAAGCTTTCTTT.

The chain uses TRBV6-2 or TRBV6-3 and TRBJ2-7; tentatively, D is TRBD2 (5 bases). This CDR3 is 14 amino acids long. Germline assignment: CDR1 MNHEY and CDR2 SVGEGT. Deletions cut 3 bases from V and 2 bases from J, with 11 bases between. The CDR3 DNA reads as TGTGCCAGCAGTTATGGGCTAGCAACCTACGAGCAGTACTTC. This gives the protein CASSYGLATYEQYF.

By frequency in the sample, this clonotype is medium-sized (0.01 to 0.1%). The CDR3 loop is CASNREGGFYGYTF. For the CDR3, the DNA is TGTGCCAGCAATCGAGAGGGAGGATTCTATGGCTACACCTTC. The rearrangement links TRBV6-6 to TRBJ1-2, with D uncertain. With 7 bases removed from V and 4 bases from J, the gap between germline ends came to 16 bases. Germline values: CDR1 MNHNY, CDR2 SVGAGI (reference sequence). The CDR3 spans 14 residues.

This clonotype was detected many times. CDR3 coding DNA: TGTGCCAGCTCCCGCACTGTAGACGAGCAGTACTTC. As protein: CASSRTVDEQYF. The chain has TRBV18 and TRBJ2-7; no clear D gene. V was shortened by 6 bases and J by 5 bases, with 11 bases between the two germline ends. Germline-derived CDR1 and CDR2 are KGHSH and LQKENI. This CDR3 spans 12 amino acids. The whole variable domain, filled in from reference TRBV18 and TRBJ2-7, reads NAGVMQNPRHLVRRRGQEARLRCSPMKGHSHVYWYRQLPEEGLKFMVYLQKENIIDESGMPKERFSAEFPKEGPSILRIQQVVRGDSAAYFCASSRTVDEQYFGPGTRLTVT.

The CDR3 is CASTPSGFRRYMQYF. In DNA, the CDR3 is TGTGCCAGCACCCCTTCGGGGTTTAGACGCTATATGCAGTATTTT. The chain combines TRBV27 with TRBJ2-3; D is perhaps TRBD2 (5 bases). The CDR3 runs to 15 residues. Germline loops: CDR1 MNHEY, CDR2 SMNVEV (reference sequence). Trimming removed 7 bases at V and 11 bases at J, with 25 bases between.